The 9 T cell receptor beta chains presented below share a single source sample, sequenced in a study of graft-versus-host responses after intestinal transplantation. Assay: immunoSEQ multiplex PCR; the TCRdb copy retains only in-frame clones and omits some. Here the sample spans over 850 clones, roughly 94% being singletons. The sequences come from PBMCs, collected 9 days after transplant. The source is a human patient who received an intestinal transplant, so some T cells may come from the graft donor.

The V call is TRBV6-5, the J call TRBJ1-1; 8 nucleotides line up with TRBD1. V trimming: 4 bases; J trimming: 4 bases; junction bases outside the gene matches: 2. The CDR3 length is 13 residues. The germline gives CDR1 MNHEY, CDR2 SVGAGI. The CDR3 bases are TGTGCCAGCAGTTTAACAGGGGGCACTGAAGCTTTCTTT. This translates into CASSLTGGTEAFF.

V is TRBV11-2 and J is TRBJ2-1, with a weak D call TRBD2 (6 bases). This CDR3 has 13 residues. V was shortened by 7 bases and J by 2 bases, with 9 bases between the two germline ends. Germline CDR1 and CDR2: SGHAT and FQNNGV. CDR3 sequence reads: CASTSATYNEQFF. The CDR3 DNA follows: TGTGCCAGCACTAGCGCCACCTACAATGAGCAGTTCTTC.

The J gene is TRBJ2-1, the V gene TRBV7-9; D not certain. Trimming removed 2 bases from V and 5 bases from J, with 7 bases in between. The CDR3 spans 13 residues. CDR1 and CDR2 (germline): SEHNR, FQNEAQ (reference sequence). This CDR3 reads CASSLFLNNEQFF. Written as DNA, the CDR3 is TGTGCCAGCAGCTTATTTCTCAACAATGAGCAGTTCTTC.

The chain uses TRBV28 and TRBJ2-5; either TRBD1 or TRBD2 may supply D (5 bases each). Germline V gene sequence: CDR1 MDHEN, CDR2 SYDVKM. V was clipped by 6 bases and J by 4 bases, with 9 bases between them. CDR3 length equals 12 residues. The chain's CDR3 is CASSMGVETQYF. The CDR3 coding sequence is TGTGCCAGCAGCATGGGGGTAGAGACCCAGTACTTC.

This clone was seen just once. The DNA of the CDR3 is TGTGCCAGCAGCTTCCAGGGGCTAGCGGGAAGGAAAAACATTCAGTACTTC. Protein product: CASSFQGLAGRKNIQYF. The chain combines TRBV13 with TRBJ2-4; 9 bases are shared with TRBD2. V lost 3 bases, J lost 4 bases, and 10 bases stayed unmatched. Germline V gives CDR1 PRHDT, CDR2 FYEKMQ (reference sequence). The CDR3 covers 17 residues.

This chain uses TRBV7-6 with TRBJ2-7, with 8 bases matching TRBD2. The CDR3 sequence is 15 residues long. The ends lost 3 bases at V and 3 bases at J; junction bases unmatched: 7. In germline, CDR1 is SGHVS, CDR2 FNYEAQ. Here the CDR3 reads CASSFQAGAGYEQYF. CDR3 nucleotide sequence: TGTGCCAGCAGCTTTCAAGCGGGAGCTGGCTACGAGCAGTACTTC.

The chain carries TRBV4-2 and TRBJ2-7; D possibly corresponds to TRBD2 (5 bases). This CDR3 has 16 amino acids. Trimming stripped 0 bases from V and 6 bases from J, with 18 bases between. Germline lookup yields CDR1 LGHNA and CDR2 YNFKEQ. This chain's CDR3 is CASSQDHDPGSIEQYF. CDR3 DNA sequence: TGTGCCAGCAGCCAAGATCATGACCCGGGATCGATCGAGCAGTACTTC.

CDR3 DNA sequence: TGTGCCAGCAGCTTAGGAGAGGTAGAGCAGTTCTTC. It specifies CASSLGEVEQFF. This chain joins TRBV7-9 and TRBJ2-1; D unresolved. V was shortened by 1 base and J by 10 bases, with 8 bases between the two germline ends. Per the germline V gene, CDR1 is SEHNR and CDR2 is FQNEAQ (reference sequence). CDR3 size: 12 residues.

The V gene is TRBV9, the J gene TRBJ2-5; 8 positions match TRBD2. The CDR3 is made up of 15 amino acids. Germline trimming cut 1 base from V and 1 base from J; bases unmatched to any gene: 3. Looked up from germline, CDR1 is SGDLS and CDR2 is YYNGEE. The CDR3, as DNA: TGTGCCAGCAGCGTAAGGACTAGCAGCCAAGAGACCCAGTACTTC. This codes for CASSVRTSSQETQYF. Full variable domain (remainder filled in from reference TRBV9 and TRBJ2-5): DSGVTQTPKHLITATGQRVTLRCSPRSGDLSVYWYQQSLDQGLQFLIQYYNGEERAKGNILERFSAQQFPDLHSELNLSSLELGDSALYFCASSVRTSSQETQYFGPGTRLLVL.